This TCR beta chain derives from a study of blood T cell repertoires in COVID-19 (dated by TCRdb to about 2020). Notes on the research overall: Samples covering the acute and convalescent phases of COVID-19 were provided by collaborators in the United States, Italy and Spain. HLA class I and class II types, where available, came from metadata supplied by the sample provider rather than from assay-based typing. The samples were drawn from two sources: the first 160 participants of the ongoing ImmuneRACE study, and 1,200 or so subjects contributed by 6 global collaborators. Subjects who had been exposed to COVID-19, were actively infected with it, or had recovered from it provided the deeply sampled blood TCRbeta repertoires that made up the dataset. The repertoires were released in a freely available public database intended as a resource for research on the immune response to SARS-CoV-2. The prospective study material was composed of cDNA or gDNA derived from T cells, B-cell-depleted T cells, or PBMCs. Sample metadata almost always included a de-identified subject ID, COVID-19 status, age in years and sex.

Points the paper makes about the study in general: The quantity of clinical and demographic metadata differed by source and by participant and was supplied without curation.

On this clone itself: Its binding antigen is unknown. No much larger clone is present one base from it, and per-base qualities are unavailable.

The immunoSEQ Assay, a bias-controlled multiplex PCR, was used to amplify TCRbeta CDR3 regions from genomic DNA. The published analysis was carried out like this. The number of nucleated cells in each sample was estimated by amplification of reference gene primers within the assay. Sequence reads were collapsed and filtered to measure the absolute abundance of every unique TCRbeta CDR3 rearrangement. For each sample, productive Simpson clonality was calculated by taking the square root of Simpson's diversity index across productive rearrangements. In its TCRdb copy, this immuneACCESS table keeps in-frame sequences only and misses some clones. Where compared with another copy, unresolved V genes explain less than half of these, and the others have no known cause. D and trimming were read from the DNA, whereas the V and J calls and clone size are those reported in that table. For this sample the table gives around 250,000 clones, of which over 80% were detected only once. In total, the top ten clones hold 1.2% of the sample.

From the cysteine up to the phenylalanine, the CDR3 has a length of 17 residues. Kept here is only the CDR3 DNA, which spans 51 bases and is read in frame from base 1. The germline V gene yields SGDLS for CDR1 and YYNGEE for CDR2. Trimming removed 3 bases from V and 6 bases from J; the gene matches leave 13 bases unexplained. In the prospective study, participants were about 18 to 100 years old, resided in approximately 25 geographic areas of the United States, and were enrolled through a virtual design. Cohort assignment in the prospective study relied on participant-reported clinical history from a screening survey and a study questionnaire. In the prospective study, mobile phlebotomists collected whole blood, serum and a nasopharyngeal or oropharyngeal swab from each participant. Participants in the prospective study had the option to provide additional blood draws and questionnaires over a roughly two-month period. Before DNA extraction, blood samples from the prospective study were shipped at room temperature or frozen.

The rearranged chain carries TRBV9 and TRBJ2-3; 10 bases in the junction line up with TRBD2. The receptor was isolated from a human donor in a cohort exposed to, infected with or recovered from COVID-19 (not recorded which). The donor label of this sample is uncertain. What was sequenced was PBMCs or T cells enriched from blood (not recorded which). The CDR3 in this case is CASSEPTERGGPDTQYF. The sequence in DNA is TGTGCCAGCAGCGAGCCTACCGAGCGGGGGGGCCCGGATACGCAGTATTTT.